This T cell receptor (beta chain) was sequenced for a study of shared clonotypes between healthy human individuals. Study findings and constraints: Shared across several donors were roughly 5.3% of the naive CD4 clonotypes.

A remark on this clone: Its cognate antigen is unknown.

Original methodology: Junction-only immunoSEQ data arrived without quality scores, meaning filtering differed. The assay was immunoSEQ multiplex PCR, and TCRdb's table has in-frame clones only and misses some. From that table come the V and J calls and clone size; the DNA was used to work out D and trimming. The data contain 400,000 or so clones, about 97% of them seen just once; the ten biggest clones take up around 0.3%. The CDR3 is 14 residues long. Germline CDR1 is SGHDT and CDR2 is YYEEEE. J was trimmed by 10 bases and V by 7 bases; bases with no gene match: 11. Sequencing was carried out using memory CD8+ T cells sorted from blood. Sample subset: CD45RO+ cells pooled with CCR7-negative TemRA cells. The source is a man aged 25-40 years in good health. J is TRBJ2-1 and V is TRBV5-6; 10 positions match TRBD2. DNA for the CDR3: TGTGCCAGCGGCCTAGCGGGAGTGTTAAGGGAGCAGTTCTTC. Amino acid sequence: CASGLAGVLREQFF.